The clone carrying this T cell receptor beta chain has more than one count but fewer than ten. As yet, its antigen is unknown. The CDR3 sequence is 14 residues long. Germline V gene data show CDR1 as SGHVS and CDR2 as FQNEAQ. V gave up 5 bases and J gave up 6 bases; unmatched junction bases: 8. The PCR had 60 Vbeta and 13 Jbeta primers. This table comes from immunoSEQ multiplex PCR, and its TCRdb copy is limited to in-frame clones, with some not included. The repertoire has about 84,000 clones, about 60% of them found once; the top ten carry roughly 15%. These data are taken from a study of cytomegalovirus exposure and HLA in healthy donors. Findings of the study overall: Later work showed greater clonal expansion in HLA-associated TCR beta chains than in equally common others.

The source is a woman in her 40s in good health and CMV-seropositive. Sequenced: PBMCs. The chain combines TRBV7-8 with TRBJ1-1; 8 nucleotides agree with TRBD1. The CDR3 coding sequence is TGTGCCAGCAGCCAGGACAGGGTGGGGTCTGAAGCTTTCTTT. Its protein is CASSQDRVGSEAFF.